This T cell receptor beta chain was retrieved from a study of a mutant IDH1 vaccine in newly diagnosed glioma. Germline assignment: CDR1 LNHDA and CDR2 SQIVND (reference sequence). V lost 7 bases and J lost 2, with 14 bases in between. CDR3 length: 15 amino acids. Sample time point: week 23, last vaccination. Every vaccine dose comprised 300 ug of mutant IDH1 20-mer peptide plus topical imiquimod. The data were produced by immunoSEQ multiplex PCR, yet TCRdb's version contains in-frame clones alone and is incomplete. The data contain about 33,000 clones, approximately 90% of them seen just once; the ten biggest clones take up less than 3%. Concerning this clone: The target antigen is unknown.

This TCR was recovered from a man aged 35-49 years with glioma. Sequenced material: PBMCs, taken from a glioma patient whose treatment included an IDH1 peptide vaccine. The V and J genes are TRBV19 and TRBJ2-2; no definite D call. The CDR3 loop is CASTERWVNTGELFF. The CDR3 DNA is TGTGCCAGTACCGAACGTTGGGTTAACACCGGGGAGCTGTTTTTT. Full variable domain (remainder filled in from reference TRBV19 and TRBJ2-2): DGGITQSPKYLFRKEGQNVTLSCEQNLNHDAMYWYRQDPGQGLRLIYYSQIVNDFQKGDIAEGYSVSREKKESFPLTVTSAQKNPTAFYLCASTERWVNTGELFFGEGSRLTVL.